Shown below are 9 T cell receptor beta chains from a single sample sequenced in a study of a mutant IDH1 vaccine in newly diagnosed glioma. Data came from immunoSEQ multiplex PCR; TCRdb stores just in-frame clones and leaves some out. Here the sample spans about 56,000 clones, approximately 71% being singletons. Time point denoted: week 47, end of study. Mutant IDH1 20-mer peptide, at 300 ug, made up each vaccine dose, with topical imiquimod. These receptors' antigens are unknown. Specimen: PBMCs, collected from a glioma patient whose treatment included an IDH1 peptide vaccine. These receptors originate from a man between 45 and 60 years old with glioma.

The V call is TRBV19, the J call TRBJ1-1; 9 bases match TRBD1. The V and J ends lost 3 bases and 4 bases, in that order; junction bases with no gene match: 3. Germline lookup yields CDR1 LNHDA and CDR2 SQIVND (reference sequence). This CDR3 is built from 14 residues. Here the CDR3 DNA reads TGTGCCAGTAGTATTACAGGGGGCGGCACTGAAGCTTTCTTT. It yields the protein CASSITGGGTEAFF.

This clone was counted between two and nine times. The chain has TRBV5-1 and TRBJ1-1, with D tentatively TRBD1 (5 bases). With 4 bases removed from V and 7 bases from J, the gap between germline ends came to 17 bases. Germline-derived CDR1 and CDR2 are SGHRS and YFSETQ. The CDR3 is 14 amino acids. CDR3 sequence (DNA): TGCGCCAGCAGCCTCTGGACACCCCCGAGTGAAGCTTTCTTT. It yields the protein CASSLWTPPSEAFF.

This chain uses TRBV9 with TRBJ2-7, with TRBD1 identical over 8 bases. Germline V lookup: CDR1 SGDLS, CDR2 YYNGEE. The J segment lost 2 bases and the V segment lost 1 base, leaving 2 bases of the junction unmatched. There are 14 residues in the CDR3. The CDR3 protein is CASSVRTGTYEQYF. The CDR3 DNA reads TGTGCCAGCAGCGTACGGACAGGGACCTACGAGCAGTACTTC. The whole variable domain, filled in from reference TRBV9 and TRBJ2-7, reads DSGVTQTPKHLITATGQRVTLRCSPRSGDLSVYWYQQSLDQGLQFLIQYYNGEERAKGNILERFSAQQFPDLHSELNLSSLELGDSALYFCASSVRTGTYEQYFGPGTRLTVT.

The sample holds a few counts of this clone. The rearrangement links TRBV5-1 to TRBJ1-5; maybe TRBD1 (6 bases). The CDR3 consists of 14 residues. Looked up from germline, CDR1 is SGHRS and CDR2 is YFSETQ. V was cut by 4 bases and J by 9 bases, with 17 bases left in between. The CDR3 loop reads CASSKGQNETPQHF. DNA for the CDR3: TGCGCCAGCAGCAAAGGACAGAACGAAACGCCCCAGCATTTT.

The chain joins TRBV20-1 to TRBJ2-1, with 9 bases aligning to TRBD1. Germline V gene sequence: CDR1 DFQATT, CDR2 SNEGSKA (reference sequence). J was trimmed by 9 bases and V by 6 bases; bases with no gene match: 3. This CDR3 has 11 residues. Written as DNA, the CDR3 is TGCAGTGCCTACAGGGGGCTTGAGCAGTTCTTC. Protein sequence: CSAYRGLEQFF.

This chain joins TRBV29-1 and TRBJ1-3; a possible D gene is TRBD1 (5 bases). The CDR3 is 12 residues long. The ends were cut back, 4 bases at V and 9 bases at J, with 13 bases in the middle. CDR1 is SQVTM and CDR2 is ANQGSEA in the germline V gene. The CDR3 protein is CSVGRDGGTIYF. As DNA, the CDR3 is TGCAGCGTTGGGAGGGATGGGGGCACCATATATTTT.

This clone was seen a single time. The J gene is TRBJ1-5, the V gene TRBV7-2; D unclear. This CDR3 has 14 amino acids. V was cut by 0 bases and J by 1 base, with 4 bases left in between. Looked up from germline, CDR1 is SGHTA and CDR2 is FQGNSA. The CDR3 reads CASSLAGSNQPQHF. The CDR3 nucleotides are TGTGCCAGCAGCTTAGCAGGGAGCAATCAGCCCCAGCATTTT.

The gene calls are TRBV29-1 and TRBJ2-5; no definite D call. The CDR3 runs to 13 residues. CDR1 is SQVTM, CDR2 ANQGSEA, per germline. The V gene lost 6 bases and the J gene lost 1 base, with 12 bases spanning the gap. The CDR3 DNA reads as TGCAGCGTCCAAGCTCCCCTCCAAGAGACCCAGTACTTC. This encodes CSVQAPLQETQYF. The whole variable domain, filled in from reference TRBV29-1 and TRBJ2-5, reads SAVISQKPSRDICQRGTSLTIQCQVDSQVTMMFWYRQQPGQSLTLIATANQGSEATYESGFVIDKFPISRPNLTFSTLTVSNMSPEDSSIYLCSVQAPLQETQYFGPGTRLLVL.

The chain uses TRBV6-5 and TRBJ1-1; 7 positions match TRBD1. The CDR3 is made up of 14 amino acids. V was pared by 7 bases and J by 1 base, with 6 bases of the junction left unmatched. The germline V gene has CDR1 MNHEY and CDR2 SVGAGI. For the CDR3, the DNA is TGTGCCAGCACCAGGGGGTCGGCGAACACTGAAGCTTTCTTT. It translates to CASTRGSANTEAFF.